The clone carrying this T cell receptor (beta chain) has a single count. The data derive from a study of T cell changes during pregnancy in multiple sclerosis. The table came from immunoSEQ multiplex PCR; TCRdb's copy has only in-frame clones and leaves some out. The table lists approximately 70,000 clones, about 90% of them singletons. The ends lost 8 bases at V and 1 base at J; junction bases unmatched: 10. The CDR3 loop spans 15 amino acids. Looked up from germline, CDR1 is SEHNR and CDR2 is FQNEAQ (reference sequence). The chain joins TRBV7-9 to TRBJ2-7; 8 bases align to TRBD2. Sequencing was performed on peripheral blood, taken in the first trimester of pregnancy. The clonotype originates from a female donor in good health, enrolled as a control in a pregnancy study. The CDR3 bases are TGTGCCAGCCTCAAGGTGACTAGCGAGTCCTACGAGCAGTACTTC. This codes for CASLKVTSESYEQYF.